The next 30 T cell receptor beta chains were all read from a single sample in a study of blood T cell repertoires in COVID-19. Measured with immunoSEQ multiplex PCR; TCRdb has only the in-frame clones, and not every one. The sample holds 80,000 to 95,000 clones, over 65% seen once. The sample comprised peripheral blood. The receptors shown here come from a woman between 65 and 79 years old with acute or convalescent COVID-19.

The genes are TRBV28 and TRBJ2-5; 8 nucleotides line up with TRBD1. CDR1 is MDHEN, CDR2 SYDVKM, per germline. V was clipped by 6 bases and J by 5 bases; unmatched bases: 14. The CDR3 spans 16 residues. CDR3 DNA: TGTGCCAGCAGACTACGACAGGGGCCTGTAGGGGAGACCCAGTACTTC. Amino acid sequence: CASRLRQGPVGETQYF.

The chain joins TRBV10-3 to TRBJ1-2; 12 positions agree with TRBD1. The CDR3 covers 15 residues. Germline V gene sequence: CDR1 ENHRY, CDR2 SYGVKD. The junction had 10 bases not matched to a gene; V was cut back by 6 bases and J by 8 bases. The CDR3, as DNA: TGTGCCATCAGACCTAACCCCGGGACAGGGGGCGGCTACACCTTC. Protein: CAIRPNPGTGGGYTF.

The rearrangement uses TRBV6-1 and TRBJ1-5; D might be TRBD1 (6 bases). V gave up 2 bases and J gave up 4 bases, with 12 bases separating them. Germline assignment: CDR1 MNHNS and CDR2 SASEGT. There are 15 residues in the CDR3. The CDR3 spells CASSESGGLNQPQHF. CDR3 coding DNA: TGTGCCAGCAGTGAAAGCGGGGGCTTAAATCAGCCCCAGCATTTT.

The chain uses TRBV27 and TRBJ2-5; possible D gene TRBD1, 6 bases. This CDR3 is 13 amino acids long. Germline assignment: CDR1 MNHEY and CDR2 SMNVEV (reference sequence). The V gene lost 5 bases and the J gene lost 2 bases, with 9 bases spanning the gap. The CDR3 DNA reads TGTGCCAGCAGTACCAGGGGACAAGAGACCCAGTACTTC. Translated, it gives CASSTRGQETQYF.

CDR3 loop: CASSLAGGLYNEQFF. The CDR3 DNA sequence: TGTGCCAGCAGTCTAGCGGGAGGACTTTACAATGAGCAGTTCTTC. V is TRBV6-2 or TRBV6-3 and J is TRBJ2-1, with 11 bases lining up with TRBD2. V was pared by 5 bases and J by 4 bases, with 4 bases of the junction left unmatched. Germline V gene lookup returns CDR1 MNHEY and CDR2 SVGEGT. The CDR3 covers 15 residues.

The V gene is TRBV4-2, the J gene TRBJ2-1, with a tentative D call TRBD1 (6 bases). The CDR3 has 13 amino acids. V dropped 0 bases and J dropped 9 bases, with 9 bases sitting between them. Germline V gives CDR1 LGHNA, CDR2 YNFKEQ. The chain's CDR3 is CASSQDRGVEQFF. As DNA, the CDR3 is TGTGCCAGCAGCCAAGACAGGGGCGTTGAGCAGTTCTTC.

This sequence joins TRBV6-6 and TRBJ1-6; no reliable D call. The germline V and J ends were trimmed by 6 bases and 4 bases, with 13 bases remaining between them. Germline V lookup: CDR1 MNHNY, CDR2 SVGAGI (reference sequence). The CDR3 totals 15 residues. Written as DNA, the CDR3 is TGTGCCAGCAGACAGACGACCGATTATAATTCACCCCTCCACTTT. This sequence encodes CASRQTTDYNSPLHF.

The rearrangement uses TRBV3-1 (or the pseudogene TRBV3-2) and TRBJ1-4; D remains unclear. CDR3 length: 14 amino acids. The V gene lost 4 bases and the J gene lost 8 bases, with 14 bases spanning the gap. The germline gives CDR1 LGHDT, CDR2 YNNKEL (reference sequence). As DNA, the CDR3 is TGTGCCAGCAGCCTGAGGGCAGGAAACGAAAAACTGTTTTTT. It codes for CASSLRAGNEKLFF.

The chain is built from TRBV4-1 and TRBJ1-1; D is perhaps TRBD1 (5 bases). Germline V CDR1 and CDR2: MGHRA, YSYEKL. The CDR3 runs to 15 residues. Trimming removed 3 bases at V and 6 bases at J, with 17 bases between. The CDR3 loop is CASSQRSSQGSEAFF. CDR3 coding DNA: TGCGCCAGCAGCCAGAGATCCTCGCAGGGATCTGAAGCTTTCTTT.

This clone was detected a few times. V gene TRBV5-5 combines with J gene TRBJ2-1; TRBD2 aligns across 9 bases. Unmatched junction bases numbered 7, after V lost 1 base and J lost 8 bases. The CDR3 is 15 amino acids. CDR1 and CDR2 (germline): SGHKS, YYEKEE (reference sequence). Here the CDR3 reads CASSLLAGGMDEQFF. For the CDR3, the DNA is TGTGCCAGCAGCTTGCTGGCGGGGGGGATGGATGAGCAGTTCTTC.

This chain uses TRBV5-4 with TRBJ1-1, with D unclear. Germline CDR1 is SGHNT and CDR2 is YYREEE (reference sequence). Between the trimmed V and J ends, which lost 6 bases and 5 bases, there was a span of 20 bases. CDR3 length equals 15 residues. The CDR3 DNA reads as TGTGCCAGCACCCAACCCGGACTCACTGGGACTGAAGCTTTCTTT. This encodes CASTQPGLTGTEAFF.

The CDR3 loop is CASSLERDSVYSGNTIYF. CDR3 bases: TGTGCCAGCAGCTTAGAACGGGACAGCGTCTACTCTGGAAACACCATATATTTT. The chain employs TRBV7-9 and TRBJ1-3, with 7 bases aligning to TRBD1. Losses at the gene ends were 1 base for V and 0 bases for J; bases not matched to a gene: 9. Germline V gene sequence: CDR1 SEHNR, CDR2 FQNEAQ (reference sequence). The CDR3 has 18 amino acids. Looking up the rest from reference TRBV7-9 and TRBJ1-3 gives the full variable domain: DTGVSQNPRHKITKRGQNVTFRCDPISEHNRLYWYRQTLGQGPEFLTYFQNEAQLEKSRLLSDRFSAERPKGSFSTLEIQRTEQGDSAMYLCASSLERDSVYSGNTIYFGEGSWLTVV.

The chain combines TRBV5-6 with TRBJ1-2; tentative D call: TRBD1 (6 bases). Trimming removed 2 bases from V and 7 bases from J, with 18 bases in between. Germline V CDR1 and CDR2: SGHDT, YYEEEE. The CDR3 extends over 15 amino acids. In nucleotides, the CDR3 is TGTGCCAGCAGCTTCCGTGGGAACAGGGACGGTGGCTACACCTTC. Translated: CASSFRGNRDGGYTF.

The J gene is TRBJ2-2, the V gene TRBV6-5; the D is unclear. Germline V gene data show CDR1 as MNHEY and CDR2 as SVGAGI. This CDR3 is 15 amino acids long. V was trimmed by 0 bases and J by 6 bases, leaving 11 bases between them. CDR3 sequence: CASSYSTAGPGELFF. The CDR3 DNA reads as TGTGCCAGCAGTTACTCGACGGCAGGCCCCGGGGAGCTGTTTTTT.

The chain combines TRBV7-9 with TRBJ2-1; 8 nucleotides match TRBD2. The CDR3 covers 15 residues. Germline CDR1 is SEHNR and CDR2 is FQNEAQ (reference sequence). V lost 1 base to trimming and J lost 8 bases; unmatched junction nucleotides: 7. The CDR3 region is CASSLVIGGADEQFF. The CDR3 DNA sequence: TGTGCCAGCAGCTTAGTGATCGGGGGGGCCGATGAGCAGTTCTTC. The whole variable domain, filled in from reference TRBV7-9 and TRBJ2-1, reads DTGVSQNPRHKITKRGQNVTFRCDPISEHNRLYWYRQTLGQGPEFLTYFQNEAQLEKSRLLSDRFSAERPKGSFSTLEIQRTEQGDSAMYLCASSLVIGGADEQFFGPGTRLTVL.

V usage is TRBV3-1 (or the pseudogene TRBV3-2) and J usage is TRBJ2-3; TRBD1 might be the D (5 bases). This CDR3 is built from 13 residues. V lost 0 bases to trimming and J lost 8 bases, with 9 bases between them. Germline V gene sequence: CDR1 LGHDT, CDR2 YNNKEL (reference sequence). The CDR3 is CASSQDYQGTQYF. In nucleotides, the CDR3 is TGTGCCAGCAGCCAAGATTACCAGGGTACGCAGTATTTT.

The V and J genes are TRBV25-1 and TRBJ1-2; no clear D. The germline CDR1 and CDR2 sequences are MGHDK and SYGVNS. The CDR3 spans 13 residues. Trimming stripped 2 bases from V and 3 bases from J, with 7 bases between. This CDR3 is CASSELADYGYTF. Written as DNA, the CDR3 is TGTGCCAGCAGTGAACTGGCGGACTATGGCTACACCTTC.

The chain recombines TRBV27 with TRBJ2-2, with 8 bases that match TRBD1. Germline V gives CDR1 MNHEY, CDR2 SMNVEV (reference sequence). The CDR3 has 15 amino acids. The V and J ends lost 4 bases and 4 bases, in that order; junction bases with no gene match: 5. CDR3 DNA sequence: TGTGCCAGCAGTTCCATGACAGGGGCCACCGGGGAGCTGTTTTTT. Its translation: CASSSMTGATGELFF.

This sequence joins TRBV15 and TRBJ1-2; 7 nucleotides match TRBD1. The junction had 11 bases not matched to a gene; V was cut back by 0 bases and J by 7 bases. Germline V lookup: CDR1 LNHNV, CDR2 YYDKDF (reference sequence). CDR3 length equals 16 residues. The CDR3 protein is CATSRDSLTGVRGYTF. Written as DNA, the CDR3 is TGTGCCACCAGCAGAGATTCCCTCACAGGGGTGCGTGGCTACACCTTC.

The chain couples TRBV27 to TRBJ1-1; weak D call: TRBD1 (5 bases). The CDR3 spans 13 residues. Trimming pared 6 bases from V and 6 bases from J, leaving 14 bases between. The V gene's germline CDR1 is MNHEY and CDR2 SMNVEV (reference sequence). DNA for the CDR3: TGTGCCAGCAGGGACGCAGGGATTCCTGAAGCTTTCTTT. Translating gives CASRDAGIPEAFF.

V and J are TRBV6-6 and TRBJ2-7; 7 nucleotides agree with TRBD1. Trimming took 2 bases from V and 6 from J; bases not matched to a gene: 10. Germline V gives CDR1 MNHNY, CDR2 SVGAGI (reference sequence). The length of the CDR3 is 15 residues. CDR3 bases: TGTGCCAGCAGTTACGGCAACCGACAGGGCAGCGAGCAGTACGTC. This codes for CASSYGNRQGSEQYV.

This clone was detected once. The chain employs TRBV4-1 and TRBJ2-1; 10 bases fit TRBD2. V was clipped by 0 bases and J by 0 bases; unmatched bases: 8. Germline V gene lookup returns CDR1 MGHRA and CDR2 YSYEKL. CDR3 size: 19 residues. The CDR3 reads CASSQDALPSGGSYNEQFF. For the CDR3, the DNA is TGCGCCAGCAGCCAAGATGCCCTCCCTAGCGGGGGCTCCTACAATGAGCAGTTCTTC.

The rearrangement uses TRBV5-1 and TRBJ2-2; possible D gene TRBD2, 6 bases. The CDR3 runs 16 residues. Trimming removed 3 bases from V and 0 bases from J, with 12 bases in between. Germline V lookup: CDR1 SGHRS, CDR2 YFSETQ. CDR3 sequence: CASSYRDFANTGELFF. DNA of the CDR3: TGCGCCAGCAGCTACCGGGACTTCGCGAACACCGGGGAGCTGTTTTTT.

This chain connects TRBV18 to TRBJ2-1; 15 nucleotides agree with TRBD2. Germline V gene data show CDR1 as KGHSH and CDR2 as LQKENI. This CDR3 has 16 amino acids. The trim removed 4 bases at V and 7 bases at J, leaving 5 bases unmatched. The CDR3 DNA reads as TGTGCCAGCTCACAGGGACTAGCGGGGGGATCGAATGAGCAGTTCTTC. This translates into CASSQGLAGGSNEQFF.

This chain connects TRBV27 to TRBJ1-5; 7 nucleotides match TRBD1. This CDR3 spans 15 amino acids. The V and J ends lost 4 bases and 7 bases, in that order; junction bases with no gene match: 10. Germline CDR1 MNHEY, CDR2 SMNVEV (reference sequence). This CDR3 reads CASSSLTGIGQPQHF. Written as DNA, the CDR3 is TGTGCCAGCAGTTCGCTGACAGGGATTGGGCAGCCCCAGCATTTT.

The genes are TRBV6-6 and TRBJ1-1, with D tentatively TRBD1 (6 bases). Germline V gives CDR1 MNHNY, CDR2 SVGAGI (reference sequence). The ends were cut back, 6 bases at V and 1 base at J, with 9 bases in the middle. The CDR3 is made up of 13 amino acids. The CDR3, as DNA: TGTGCCAGCAGGGGGACATCGAACACTGAAGCTTTCTTT. Encoded protein: CASRGTSNTEAFF.

The rearrangement links TRBV6-2 or TRBV6-3 to TRBJ2-3, with 7 bases matching TRBD1. CDR1 MNHEY and CDR2 SVGEGT come from the germline V gene. This CDR3 has 16 residues. V trimming: 5 bases; J trimming: 2 bases; junction bases outside the gene matches: 10. This chain's CDR3 is CASSGLMGQFTDTQYF. CDR3 nucleotide sequence: TGTGCCAGCAGTGGACTTATGGGACAGTTCACAGATACGCAGTATTTT.

The chain employs TRBV5-1 and TRBJ1-1, with 7 bases matching TRBD1. Germline V gene lookup returns CDR1 SGHRS and CDR2 YFSETQ. V lost 7 bases, J lost 4 bases, and 13 bases stayed unmatched. CDR3 length: 15 amino acids. The CDR3 sequence is CASHPQQGPVTEAFF. In DNA form, the CDR3 reads TGCGCCAGCCACCCACAACAGGGGCCGGTCACTGAAGCTTTCTTT.

The table lists this clone with a few counts. The genes are TRBV6-5 and TRBJ2-1; no clear D gene. Trimming cost V 7 bases and J 6 bases, with 10 bases left between them. CDR1 and CDR2 (germline): MNHEY, SVGAGI. The CDR3 loop spans 12 amino acids. This chain's CDR3 is CASNSLVNEQFF. Here the CDR3 DNA reads TGTGCCAGCAACTCTCTCGTCAATGAGCAGTTCTTC.

V gene TRBV28 combines with J gene TRBJ2-5; 7 nucleotides line up with TRBD2. V gave up 3 bases and J gave up 2 bases; unmatched junction bases: 6. Germline CDR1 is MDHEN and CDR2 is SYDVKM. The CDR3 totals 15 residues. Here the CDR3 DNA reads TGTGCCAGCAGTTTTCCTAGCGGTTTTCAAGAGACCCAGTACTTC. This translates into CASSFPSGFQETQYF.